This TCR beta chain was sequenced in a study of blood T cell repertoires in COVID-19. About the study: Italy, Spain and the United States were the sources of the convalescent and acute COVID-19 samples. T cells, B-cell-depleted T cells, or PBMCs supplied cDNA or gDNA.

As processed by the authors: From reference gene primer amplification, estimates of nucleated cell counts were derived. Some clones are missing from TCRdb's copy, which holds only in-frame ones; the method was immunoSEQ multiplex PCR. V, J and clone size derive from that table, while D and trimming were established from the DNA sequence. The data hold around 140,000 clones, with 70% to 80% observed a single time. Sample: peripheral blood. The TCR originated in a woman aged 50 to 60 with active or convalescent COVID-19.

This CDR3 reads CASSSSLAGGLETQYF. The DNA of the CDR3 is TGTGCCAGCAGCTCTTCTCTAGCGGGGGGGCTGGAGACCCAGTACTTC. The chain has TRBV7-3 and TRBJ2-5; 12 bases map to TRBD2. There are 16 residues in the CDR3. Germline V gene data show CDR1 as SGHTA and CDR2 as FQGTGA. Losses at the gene ends were 4 bases for V and 5 bases for J; bases not matched to a gene: 8.